One and the same sample provided the 25 T cell receptor beta chains below, sequenced in a study of shared clonotypes between healthy human individuals. Measured with immunoSEQ multiplex PCR; TCRdb has only the in-frame clones, and not every one. The repertoire holds a few hundred thousand clones, with about 69% as singletons. Sequenced material: memory CD4+ T cells sorted from blood. Subset noted: CD45RA-negative fraction. The receptors were sampled from a man under 40 in good health.

This clone has more than one count but fewer than ten. J is TRBJ2-7 and V is TRBV4-3, with 7 nucleotides matching TRBD2. This CDR3 region has 15 residues. From germline, CDR1 is LGHNA and CDR2 YSLEER. J was trimmed by 3 bases and V by 2 bases; bases with no gene match: 7. CDR3 loop: CASSQLSGKDYEQYF. The CDR3 DNA sequence: TGCGCCAGCAGCCAATTGAGCGGGAAAGACTACGAGCAGTACTTC.

The sample holds a few counts of this clone. The CDR3 nucleotides read TGTGCCAGCAGTGACGGGACAGGGGGCGCAGATACGCAGTATTTT. It yields the protein CASSDGTGGADTQYF. The V call is TRBV6-4, the J call TRBJ2-3, with 12 bases that match TRBD1. CDR3 size: 15 residues. Looked up from germline, CDR1 is MRHNA and CDR2 is SNTAGT. J lost 4 bases, V lost 2 bases, and 1 base had no gene match.

Only a few counts were recorded for this clone. J is TRBJ1-2 and V is TRBV28; 7 nucleotides agree with TRBD1. The CDR3 runs to 15 residues. The trim removed 3 bases at V and 8 bases at J, leaving 12 bases unmatched. Germline assignment: CDR1 MDHEN and CDR2 SYDVKM. The CDR3 DNA reads as TGTGCCAGCAGTTTGCCGGACAGGATGTCCGGGGGCTACACCTTC. It encodes CASSLPDRMSGGYTF.

The rearrangement joins TRBV2 to TRBJ2-7; weak D call: TRBD2 (6 bases). CDR1 is SNHLY, CDR2 FYNNEI, per germline. V lost 8 bases and J lost 6, with 23 bases in between. The CDR3 length is 15 residues. For the CDR3, the DNA is TGTGCCAGCTTATCGACCGGACTATCTCGGGGCGAGCAGTACTTC. Translating it yields CASLSTGLSRGEQYF.

In its sample, this clone was seen once. This chain connects TRBV5-4 to TRBJ2-1, with D tentatively TRBD1 or TRBD2 (5 bases each). The germline V and J ends were trimmed by 4 bases and 7 bases, with 15 bases remaining between them. The CDR3 totals 14 residues. Per the germline V gene, CDR1 is SGHNT and CDR2 is YYREEE (reference sequence). CDR3 sequence: CASSTGAGRNEQFF. CDR3 DNA sequence: TGTGCCAGCAGCACCGGGGCCGGTAGGAATGAGCAGTTCTTC.

This rearrangement joins TRBV5-4 to TRBJ2-2, with D possibly being TRBD1 (7 bases). V shed 0 bases and J shed 5 bases, with 11 bases lying between them. The CDR3 sequence is 15 residues long. CDR1 SGHNT and CDR2 YYREEE come from the germline V gene (reference sequence). DNA for the CDR3: TGTGCCAGCAGCTTGGACAGGGGAGGTACCGGGGAGCTGTTTTTT. Protein: CASSLDRGGTGELFF. Supplemented by reference TRBV5-4 and TRBJ2-2, the full variable domain reads ETGVTQSPTHLIKTRGQQVTLRCSSQSGHNTVSWYQQALGQGPQFIFQYYREEENGRGNFPPRFSGLQFPNYSSELNVNALELDDSALYLCASSLDRGGTGELFFGEGSRLTVL.

The chain combines TRBV2 with TRBJ1-5, with TRBD1 as a possible D gene (6 bases). The germline V gene encodes CDR1 SNHLY and CDR2 FYNNEI. The CDR3 is made up of 15 amino acids. V shed 2 bases and J shed 3 bases, with 11 bases lying between them. The CDR3 loop is CASSESGGYNQPQHF. CDR3 bases: TGTGCCAGCAGTGAATCGGGGGGCTACAATCAGCCCCAGCATTTT.

The chain links TRBV7-9 to TRBJ2-1; unclear D gene. Germline V gene sequence: CDR1 SEHNR, CDR2 FQNEAQ (reference sequence). The CDR3 runs 13 residues. The germline V and J ends were trimmed by 5 bases and 5 bases, with 10 bases remaining between them. For the CDR3, the DNA is TGTGCCAGCAGCGCTACCTCGGACAATGAGCAGTTCTTC. Translated: CASSATSDNEQFF. The full variable domain, rest sourced from reference TRBV7-9 and TRBJ2-1, is DTGVSQNPRHKITKRGQNVTFRCDPISEHNRLYWYRQTLGQGPEFLTYFQNEAQLEKSRLLSDRFSAERPKGSFSTLEIQRTEQGDSAMYLCASSATSDNEQFFGPGTRLTVL.

The V and J genes are TRBV5-1 and TRBJ2-7, with a possible D match to TRBD2 (6 bases). Trimming took 4 bases from V and 3 from J, leaving 14 bases between them. The CDR3 sequence is 14 residues long. Germline V gives CDR1 SGHRS, CDR2 YFSETQ. The CDR3 loop is CASSRTGLDYEQYF. The CDR3 bases are TGCGCCAGCAGCCGGACGGGACTGGACTACGAGCAGTACTTC.

This chain uses TRBV9 with TRBJ2-1; a possible D gene is TRBD2 (6 bases). In germline, CDR1 is SGDLS, CDR2 YYNGEE. V was pared by 0 bases and J by 0 bases, with 19 bases between. The CDR3 has 19 amino acids. CDR3 DNA sequence: TGTGCCAGCAGCGTAGGCCGTAGGGCGGGACTGAGCTCCTACAATGAGCAGTTCTTC. It codes for CASSVGRRAGLSSYNEQFF.

In DNA form, the CDR3 reads TGCGCCAGCAGCTTGGTAATACGGGTTGCTAGCACAGATACGCAGTATTTT. It translates to CASSLVIRVASTDTQYF. The V and J genes are TRBV5-1 and TRBJ2-3; D not certain. V was shortened by 0 bases and J by 0 bases, with 14 bases between the two germline ends. This CDR3 spans 17 amino acids. Germline V gene lookup returns CDR1 SGHRS and CDR2 YFSETQ.

The J gene is TRBJ2-7, the V gene TRBV5-6, with 8 positions matching TRBD1. Germline V gene sequence: CDR1 SGHDT, CDR2 YYEEEE. With V trimmed by 4 bases and J by 2 bases, 8 bases remained unmatched. The CDR3 contains 15 residues. The CDR3, as DNA: TGTGCCAGCAGCATACGTAGGACAGGGCCCTACGAGCAGTACTTC. It yields the protein CASSIRRTGPYEQYF. The variable domain in full, completed from reference TRBV5-6 and TRBJ2-7, reads DAGVTQSPTHLIKTRGQQVTLRCSPKSGHDTVSWYQQALGQGPQFIFQYYEEEERQRGNFPDRFSGHQFPNYSSELNVNALLLGDSALYLCASSIRRTGPYEQYFGPGTRLTVT.

This clone was seen only a few times. The chain joins TRBV7-6 to TRBJ2-7; perhaps TRBD2 as D (5 bases). Deletions cut 5 bases from V and 0 bases from J, with 20 bases between. The CDR3 consists of 17 residues. CDR1 is SGHVS, CDR2 FNYEAQ, per germline. CDR3 in amino acids: CASSPRQSGRASYEQYF. In DNA form, the CDR3 reads TGTGCCAGCAGCCCGAGGCAAAGTGGGCGGGCCTCCTACGAGCAGTACTTC.

This chain joins TRBV6-5 and TRBJ2-7; TRBD2 might be the D (5 bases). CDR1 is MNHEY and CDR2 is SVGAGI in the germline V gene. V lost 5 bases and J 2 bases, leaving 10 bases between the germline ends. This CDR3 spans 13 amino acids. The CDR3 coding sequence is TGTGCCAGCAGTCCGGACTTTCCCTACGAGCAGTACTTC. It translates to CASSPDFPYEQYF.

The chain combines TRBV28 with TRBJ1-2; no clear D. Germline V gives CDR1 MDHEN, CDR2 SYDVKM. Trimming removed 2 bases at V and 7 bases at J, with 5 bases between. This CDR3 contains 11 residues. As DNA, the CDR3 is TGTGCCAGCAGTTTAAGCTCTGGCTACACCTTC. It translates to CASSLSSGYTF.

The rearrangement uses TRBV5-5 and TRBJ2-7, with a weak D call TRBD2 (6 bases). V lost 4 bases and J 2 bases, leaving 16 bases between the germline ends. This CDR3 spans 15 amino acids. Germline assignment: CDR1 SGHKS and CDR2 YYEKEE (reference sequence). The CDR3 DNA is TGTGCCAGCAGCCTGAGTGCGGGACCAACCTACGAGCAGTACTTC. Translation gives CASSLSAGPTYEQYF.

V is TRBV7-6 and J is TRBJ2-1; D is undetermined. V lost 0 bases and J 5 bases, leaving 5 bases between the germline ends. CDR1 and CDR2 (germline): SGHVS, FNYEAQ. This CDR3 region has 13 residues. For the CDR3, the DNA is TGTGCCAGCAGCTTAGCGAGACACAATGAGCAGTTCTTC. It specifies CASSLARHNEQFF.

The chain carries TRBV25-1 and TRBJ2-2; D gene uncertain. V lost 1 base, J lost 2 bases, and 8 bases lay in between. The germline gives CDR1 MGHDK, CDR2 SYGVNS. This CDR3 is built from 15 residues. CDR3 DNA: TGTGCCAGCAGTGAATTGGGGAATAACACCGGGGAGCTGTTTTTT. As protein: CASSELGNNTGELFF.

CDR3 protein: CASRLAGGDTQYF. The DNA for the CDR3 is TGTGCCAGCAGACTAGCGGGAGGGGATACGCAGTATTTT. The chain joins TRBV28 to TRBJ2-3; 13 nucleotides align to TRBD2. Trimming cost V 6 bases and J 6 bases; bases outside gene matches: 0. Looked up from germline, CDR1 is MDHEN and CDR2 is SYDVKM. The CDR3 totals 13 residues.

The V gene is TRBV2, the J gene TRBJ2-3; D might be TRBD1 (6 bases). The CDR3 spans 14 residues. Germline values: CDR1 SNHLY, CDR2 FYNNEI. V shed 7 bases and J shed 2 bases, with 13 bases lying between them. CDR3 sequence (DNA): TGTGCCAGCAAAAGGCAGGGGAACACAGATACGCAGTATTTT. Translating gives CASKRQGNTDTQYF.

Notes on this clone: One end of the junction does not line up with germline, which may come from a read error. The chain recombines TRBV6-6 with TRBJ2-3; 13 nucleotides align to TRBD2. Germline CDR1 reads MNHNY; CDR2 reads SVGAGI (reference sequence). CDR3 length equals 13 residues. CDR3 nucleotides: TGTGCCAGCAGCCCGAATGCACTAGCGGGAGGGCTCTTT. Protein sequence: CASSPNALAGGLF.

This clone was counted at least ten times. Other nucleotide sequences from this sample produce the same CDR3. The V gene is TRBV28, the J gene TRBJ1-5; the D gene is possibly TRBD1 (6 bases). V was clipped by 2 bases and J by 7 bases, with 12 bases between them. From germline, CDR1 is MDHEN and CDR2 SYDVKM. This CDR3 is built from 14 residues. The CDR3 region is CASSLRGGGQPQHF. In nucleotides, the CDR3 is TGTGCCAGCAGTTTAAGGGGAGGGGGACAGCCCCAGCATTTT.

CDR3 amino acids: CASSRSRDQIEQFF. The CDR3 region has the DNA TGTGCCAGCAGCCGAAGTAGGGACCAGATTGAGCAGTTCTTC. The chain links TRBV11-2 to TRBJ2-1; D tentatively reads TRBD1 or TRBD2 (5 bases each). There are 14 residues in the CDR3. Trimming left V 5 bases short and J 9 bases short, with 17 bases between. The germline V gene has CDR1 SGHAT and CDR2 FQNNGV.

The gene calls are TRBV2 and TRBJ1-5; D remains ambiguous. The CDR3 covers 16 residues. V was shortened by 5 bases and J by 3 bases, with 17 bases between the two germline ends. Per the germline V gene, CDR1 is SNHLY and CDR2 is FYNNEI. CDR3 residues: CASSPGTHPLNQPQHF. CDR3 sequence (DNA): TGTGCCAGCAGTCCAGGAACACACCCCCTCAATCAGCCCCAGCATTTT.

This clone appeared once. The gene calls are TRBV19 and TRBJ2-3; TRBD2 matches at 9 bases. V lost 4 bases to trimming and J lost 2 bases; unmatched junction nucleotides: 7. This CDR3 region has 16 residues. Germline V gene data show CDR1 as LNHDA and CDR2 as SQIVND (reference sequence). CDR3 DNA sequence: TGTGCCAGTAGTACGGGCAAGCGGGGGGTCACAGATACGCAGTATTTT. This sequence encodes CASSTGKRGVTDTQYF.